This T cell receptor (beta chain) was recovered during a study of technical replicates of blood from a handful of donors. The trim removed 5 bases at V and 3 bases at J, leaving 13 bases unmatched. CDR1 and CDR2 (germline): SGHRS, YFSETQ. The CDR3 sequence is 16 residues long. Using immunoSEQ multiplex PCR, the repertoire was profiled, and TCRdb retains in-frame clones only, with some absent. This sample yields tens of thousands of clones, of which approximately 75% are seen a single time; around 3.9% belongs to the top ten. V gene TRBV5-1 combines with J gene TRBJ2-7; 8 nucleotides line up with TRBD1. The TCR was taken from a human donor in good health. Some clones in this sample may be carry-over from other donors' samples. Sequencing was done on a sample of PBMCs. CDR3 region: CASRPKAGTGSYEQYF. CDR3 coding DNA: TGCGCCAGCAGACCGAAAGCCGGGACAGGAAGCTACGAGCAGTACTTC. Complete variable domain (other parts from reference TRBV5-1 and TRBJ2-7): KAGVTQTPRYLIKTRGQQVTLSCSPISGHRSVSWYQQTPGQGLQFLFEYFSETQRNKGNFPGRFSGRQFSNSRSEMNVSTLELGDSALYLCASRPKAGTGSYEQYFGPGTRLTVT.